Listed below are T cell receptor beta chains from one sample, sequenced in a study of cytomegalovirus exposure and HLA in healthy donors. The protocol was immunoSEQ multiplex PCR, while the TCRdb copy is restricted to in-frame clones and leaves out a portion. The table has over 85,000 clones, around four fifths seen once. The material sequenced was PBMCs. The receptors originated from a man younger than 45 in good health and CMV-seropositive. CDR3s include the opening cysteine and the closing phenylalanine or tryptophan. A D gene is named only where the DNA matches it firmly. Only part of the rows carry a size: once, few, many, or a class if the clone is expanded.

J,size,D,length,V,CDR3,DNA
TRBJ2-3,-,-,16,TRBV5-1,CASSLVSGDRVNTQYF,TGCGCCAGCAGCTTGGTAAGCGGAGACCGGGTGAATACGCAGTATTTT
TRBJ1-1,medium-sized,-,14,TRBV11-3,CASSTKDRSPEAFF,TGTGCCAGCAGCACTAAAGACAGAAGCCCTGAAGCTTTCTTT
TRBJ1-1,-,-,15,TRBV7-9,CASSPTPGLNTEAFF,TGTGCCAGCAGCCCCACCCCAGGGTTGAACACTGAAGCTTTCTTT
TRBJ1-2,-,TRBD1,12,TRBV6-1,CASKQGGGGYTF,TGTGCCAGCAAGCAGGGGGGAGGTGGCTACACCTTC
TRBJ1-5,-,-,13,TRBV6-1,CASSEIDNQPQHF,TGTGCCAGCAGTGAGATAGACAATCAGCCCCAGCATTTT
TRBJ1-1,once,-,14,TRBV18,CASSRGTPGTEAFF,TGTGCCAGCTCAAGGGGGACGCCGGGAACTGAAGCTTTCTTT
TRBJ1-2,-,TRBD1,15,TRBV27,CASSWDRNLPFGYTF,TGTGCCAGCAGTTGGGACAGGAACTTACCTTTTGGCTACACCTTC
TRBJ1-2,-,TRBD1,14,TRBV2,CASSMDRGAYGYTF,TGTGCCAGCAGTATGGACAGGGGGGCCTATGGCTACACCTTC
TRBJ2-5,-,TRBD2,17,TRBV5-1,CASSLAGSGDTQETQYF,TGCGCCAGCAGCTTGGCCGGAAGCGGGGATACACAAGAGACCCAGTACTTC
TRBJ2-7,few,-,12,TRBV5-1,CASSLQGSEQYF,TGCGCCAGCAGCTTGCAGGGGTCCGAGCAGTACTTC
TRBJ2-7,-,TRBD1,12,TRBV27,CASSFEGAEQYF,TGTGCCAGCAGTTTCGAGGGGGCCGAGCAGTACTTC
TRBJ2-7,-,-,16,TRBV6-1,CASSEYTQSFSYEQYF,TGTGCCAGCAGTGAATATACACAGTCCTTCTCCTACGAGCAGTACTTC
TRBJ2-1,-,-,16,TRBV21-1,CASSPLGLFHYNEQFF,TGTGCCAGCAGCCCGTTAGGACTATTCCACTACAATGAGCAGTTCTTC
TRBJ2-1,-,TRBD1,15,TRBV11-3,CASSRDRGYWNEQFF,TGTGCCAGCAGCCGAGACAGGGGATATTGGAATGAGCAGTTCTTC
TRBJ2-1,-,TRBD2,14,TRBV19,CASSPSGGFDEQFF,TGTGCCAGTAGTCCTAGCGGGGGGTTCGATGAGCAGTTCTTC
TRBJ1-2,-,-,14,TRBV12-2,CASRLMTGLYGYTF,TGTGCAAGTCGCTTGATGACAGGACTTTATGGCTACACCTTC
TRBJ1-1,-,TRBD1,15,TRBV6-7,CASTKKDRGGTEAFF,TGTGCCAGCACCAAAAAGGACAGGGGGGGTACTGAAGCTTTCTTT
TRBJ2-7,-,TRBD2,14,TRBV27,CASSFNGGAREQYF,TGTGCCAGCAGTTTTAACGGGGGGGCTCGGGAGCAGTACTTC
TRBJ2-5,-,TRBD2,14,TRBV7-9,CASTSGGAGETQYF,TGTGCCAGCACTAGCGGGGGGGCGGGAGAGACCCAGTACTTC
TRBJ1-1,-,TRBD1,15,TRBV7-6,CASSLRGTGVTEAFF,TGTGCCAGCAGCTTAAGGGGGACAGGGGTAACTGAAGCTTTCTTT
TRBJ2-3,-,TRBD1,15,TRBV7-9,CASSRPGQETDTQYF,TGTGCCAGCAGCAGACCGGGACAGGAGACAGATACGCAGTATTTT
TRBJ2-1,once,TRBD2,18,TRBV7-9,CASSLELAGGPSYNEQFF,TGTGCCAGCAGCTTAGAACTAGCGGGGGGGCCCTCCTACAATGAGCAGTTCTTC
TRBJ1-3,-,-,15,TRBV7-8,CASSLGTVSGNTIYF,TGTGCCAGCAGCTTAGGGACAGTCTCTGGAAACACCATATATTTT
TRBJ2-5,-,-,14,TRBV7-2,CASSPGADQETQYF,TGTGCCAGCAGCCCAGGGGCGGACCAAGAGACCCAGTACTTC
TRBJ2-7,-,-,11,TRBV2,CASSRGSEQYF,TGTGCCAGCAGCAGGGGAAGCGAGCAGTACTTC
TRBJ1-3,once,-,15,TRBV6-1,CASSPWAFSGNTIYF,TGTGCCAGCAGCCCGTGGGCCTTCTCTGGAAACACCATATATTTT
TRBJ2-1,-,TRBD1,16,TRBV7-9,CASSPVRGTDSGEQFF,TGTGCCAGCAGCCCCGTCAGGGGGACAGATTCAGGGGAGCAGTTCTTC
TRBJ2-7,-,-,14,TRBV6-6,CASSYSAVAYEQYF,TGTGCCAGCAGTTACTCGGCGGTAGCCTACGAGCAGTACTTC
TRBJ1-2,-,-,13,TRBV5-1,CASSLGAERGYTF,TGCGCCAGCAGCTTGGGGGCAGAGAGAGGCTACACCTTC
TRBJ2-7,-,TRBD1,19,TRBV9,CASSGYPAGGQGLSYEQYF,TGTGCCAGCAGCGGCTATCCAGCCGGGGGACAGGGGCTGTCTTACGAGCAGTACTTC
TRBJ2-1,-,TRBD2,15,TRBV7-9,CASSPSGGAYNEQFF,TGTGCCAGCAGCCCAAGCGGGGGCGCCTACAATGAGCAGTTCTTC
TRBJ1-2,-,-,13,TRBV6-1,CASSEGLTGGYTF,TGTGCCAGCAGTGAAGGCCTGACAGGAGGCTACACCTTC
TRBJ1-1,-,-,12,TRBV6-5,CASSKQGIEAFF,TGTGCCAGCAGTAAACAGGGTATTGAAGCTTTCTTT
TRBJ2-7,-,-,16,TRBV4-2,CASSPSLGDIPMAQYF,TGTGCCAGCAGCCCTTCTTTAGGGGACATCCCAATGGCGCAGTACTTC
TRBJ2-3,once,TRBD2,16,TRBV7-2,CASSLESSGGTDTQYF,TGTGCCAGCAGCTTAGAGAGTAGCGGGGGCACAGATACGCAGTATTTT
TRBJ2-3,-,TRBD2,18,TRBV6-4,CASSDSSVGGGGTDTQYF,TGTGCCAGCAGTGACTCGTCCGTGGGCGGGGGGGGAACAGATACGCAGTATTTT
TRBJ2-7,-,TRBD1,14,TRBV5-6,CASSPGTGGYEQYF,TGTGCCAGCAGCCCCGGGACAGGGGGGTACGAGCAGTACTTC
TRBJ2-1,-,TRBD1,14,TRBV27,CASGGQGRNNEQFF,TGTGCCAGCGGGGGACAGGGACGCAACAATGAGCAGTTCTTC
TRBJ1-2,few,TRBD1,15,TRBV4-1,CASSQGTGDSYGYTF,TGCGCCAGCAGCCAAGGGACAGGGGATTCCTATGGCTACACCTTC
TRBJ2-7,-,TRBD1,15,TRBV11-3,CASSLASGTDYEQYF,TGTGCCAGCAGCTTAGCCTCCGGGACAGACTACGAGCAGTACTTC
TRBJ2-2,once,TRBD2,17,TRBV4-3,CASSQWRGATNTGELFF,TGCGCCAGCAGCCAATGGCGGGGGGCCACGAACACCGGGGAGCTGTTTTTT
TRBJ2-5,-,-,13,TRBV2,CASSAEGVETQYF,TGTGCTAGCAGCGCCGAGGGCGTAGAGACCCAGTACTTC
TRBJ1-1,-,TRBD1,13,TRBV7-9,CASSEGQTIEAFF,TGTGCCAGCAGCGAGGGACAGACCATTGAAGCTTTCTTT
TRBJ1-2,-,TRBD1,14,TRBV30,CAWGGSHGQGRYTF,TGTGCCTGGGGGGGGTCCCATGGACAGGGACGCTACACCTTC
TRBJ1-1,-,-,13,TRBV27,CASSSTAVTEAFF,TGTGCCAGCAGTTCGACAGCTGTCACTGAAGCTTTCTTT
TRBJ2-3,-,-,15,TRBV5-1,CASSLGLASTDTQYF,TGCGCCAGCAGCTTGGGACTCGCTAGCACAGATACGCAGTATTTT
TRBJ2-5,few,TRBD2,15,TRBV9,CASSVTSGVSETQYF,TGTGCCAGCAGCGTAACTAGCGGGGTTTCCGAGACCCAGTACTTC
TRBJ1-6,-,-,16,TRBV4-1,CASSQEGAMENSPLHF,TGCGCCAGCAGCCAAGAGGGGGCAATGGAGAATTCACCCCTCCACTTT
TRBJ2-2,-,-,13,TRBV9,CASSAANSGELFF,TGTGCCAGCAGCGCCGCGAACTCCGGGGAGCTGTTTTTT
TRBJ2-3,-,-,15,TRBV29-1,CSVEVTGGGSDTQYF,TGCAGCGTTGAAGTCACAGGGGGGGGTTCAGATACGCAGTATTTT
TRBJ1-1,-,TRBD1,13,TRBV13,CASVRDRVTEAFF,TGTGCCAGCGTCCGCGACAGGGTTACTGAAGCTTTCTTT
TRBJ2-7,-,TRBD1,13,TRBV28,CASRSGGRYEQYF,TGTGCCAGCAGATCAGGGGGCAGGTACGAGCAGTACTTC
TRBJ1-2,once,TRBD1,15,TRBV28,CASRRRDRPNYGYTF,TGTGCCAGCAGGCGCCGGGACAGACCTAACTATGGCTACACCTTC
TRBJ2-3,-,TRBD1,20,TRBV7-3,CASSLRPTRPTGTSADTQYF,TGTGCCAGCAGCTTAAGGCCGACGCGACCGACAGGGACCTCCGCAGATACGCAGTATTTT